The 4 T cell receptor beta chains given below trace back to one sample, sequenced in a study of cytomegalovirus exposure and HLA in healthy donors. The PCR employed 60 Vbeta primers together with 13 Jbeta primers. Assay: immunoSEQ multiplex PCR; the TCRdb copy retains only in-frame clones and omits some. The sample shows more than 100,000 clones, 15% of them seen only once. The sample comprised PBMCs. Every receptor here comes from a woman between 18 and 29 years old in good health and CMV-seronegative.

The chain links TRBV30 to TRBJ2-7; 9 bases match TRBD1. This CDR3 is 13 amino acids long. Germline loops: CDR1 GTSNPN, CDR2 SVGIG (reference sequence). Trimming took 7 bases from V and 1 from J; bases not matched to a gene: 5. The CDR3 DNA is TGTGCCTCTCTGGGACAGGGATCCTACGAGCAGTACTTC. This translates into CASLGQGSYEQYF.

This clone has only a few counts. The chain joins TRBV27 to TRBJ2-1, with 7 bases matching TRBD1. The CDR3 has 15 residues. Trimming took 5 bases from V and 0 from J; bases not matched to a gene: 4. The germline CDR1 and CDR2 sequences are MNHEY and SMNVEV (reference sequence). This CDR3 is CASSPQGVSYNEQFF. The CDR3 DNA is TGTGCCAGCAGTCCGCAGGGGGTCTCCTACAATGAGCAGTTCTTC.

This chain uses TRBV2 with TRBJ1-3; 9 nucleotides match TRBD1. Germline CDR1 reads SNHLY; CDR2 reads FYNNEI. The CDR3 length is 18 residues. V lost 6 bases and J lost 4; bases outside the gene matches: 16. The CDR3 nucleotides are TGTGCCAGCAGGGCCGGGACAGGGCTACTCCCTAAAGGAAACACCATATATTTT. Its protein product is CASRAGTGLLPKGNTIYF.

This clone turned up a few times. V and J are TRBV10-1 and TRBJ1-5; D is possibly TRBD1 (5 bases). Trimming took off 1 base at V and 0 bases at J, with 19 bases between the two ends. The length of the CDR3 is 19 residues. Germline CDR1 reads WNHNN; CDR2 reads SYGVQD (reference sequence). This CDR3 is CASSELSATRGVSNQPQHF. CDR3 coding DNA: TGCGCCAGCAGTGAGTTGAGCGCGACGCGGGGGGTTAGCAATCAGCCCCAGCATTTT.